These 27 T cell receptor beta chains came from one sample sequenced in a study of T cell repertoires in cytomegalovirus infection. TCRdb re-called the reads through MiXCR, storing one row per CDR3 protein. The profile shows 140,000 to 150,000 distinct CDR3 sequences, more than 25% of them singletons. Their antigens are not known. The sequencing used CD8+ T cells from cultured PBMCs, collected from culture after CMV antigen stimulation. These receptors originate from a human donor in good health (CMV status not recorded). Some clones in this sample may be carry-over from other donors' samples.

This clonotype occurred a few times. V usage is TRBV6-5 and J usage is TRBJ2-3, with a tentative D call TRBD1 (5 bases). With 0 bases removed from V and 5 bases from J, the gap between germline ends came to 9 bases. The germline gives CDR1 MNHEY, CDR2 SVGAGI. This CDR3 has 14 amino acids. CDR3 loop: CASSYSTDKDTQYF. In DNA form, the CDR3 reads TGTGCCAGCAGTTACTCGACGGACAAAGATACGCAGTATTTT.

This clonotype appeared a few times. The genes are TRBV5-5 and TRBJ1-1; TRBD1 matches 8 bases. This CDR3 contains 13 residues. Trimming took 2 bases from V and 6 from J; bases not matched to a gene: 3. Germline loops: CDR1 SGHKS, CDR2 YYEKEE (reference sequence). The CDR3 coding sequence is TGTGCCAGCAGCTTCCCAGGGGGCCCTGAAGCTTTCTTT. Protein: CASSFPGGPEAFF.

At least ten counts were recorded for this clonotype. The chain links TRBV4-1 to TRBJ1-1; 7 nucleotides match TRBD1. This CDR3 spans 14 amino acids. Germline-derived CDR1 and CDR2 are MGHRA and YSYEKL. V gave up 4 bases and J gave up 3 bases; unmatched junction bases: 5. The CDR3 is CASSRQGWDTEAFF. For the CDR3, the DNA is TGCGCCAGCAGCCGACAGGGTTGGGACACTGAAGCTTTCTTT.

This clonotype was seen at least ten times. The chain couples TRBV2 to TRBJ1-4; TRBD1 might be the D (6 bases). CDR1 is SNHLY, CDR2 FYNNEI, per germline. V was shortened by 2 bases and J by 8 bases, with 15 bases between the two germline ends. CDR3 length: 15 amino acids. This CDR3 reads CASSESVTGGEKLFF. DNA of the CDR3: TGTGCCAGCAGTGAAAGTGTGACAGGAGGGGAAAAACTGTTTTTT.

Regarding this clonotype: This may be a read error, as it is one base from a much larger clone. The chain has TRBV28 and TRBJ2-1; D is undetermined. The CDR3 runs 17 residues. V was shortened by 5 bases and J by 4 bases, with 21 bases between the two germline ends. Germline values: CDR1 MDHEN, CDR2 SYDVKM. CDR3: CASSHPFPAKRYNEQFF. The DNA of the CDR3 is TGTGCCAGCAGTCACCCTTTTCCCGCGAAAAGATACAATGAGCAGTTCTTC.

The gene calls are TRBV5-1 and TRBJ1-1, with TRBD1 as a possible D gene (5 bases). Between the trimmed V and J ends, which lost 4 bases and 3 bases, there was a span of 13 bases. Germline V gene sequence: CDR1 SGHRS, CDR2 YFSETQ. The CDR3 consists of 14 residues. CDR3 DNA: TGCGCCAGCAGCCCGGGAGGGGCTCACACTGAAGCTTTCTTT. Translating it yields CASSPGGAHTEAFF.

The chain is built from TRBV12-3 or TRBV12-4 and TRBJ2-2, with a possible D match to TRBD1 (6 bases). The CDR3 runs 14 residues. V lost 6 bases to trimming and J lost 3 bases, with 11 bases between them. The CDR3 bases are TGTGCCAGCAGCCCCGACAGGTACACCGGGGAGCTGTTTTTT. Protein: CASSPDRYTGELFF.

This clonotype came up many times. The rearrangement joins TRBV7-8 to TRBJ1-3, with a tentative D call TRBD1 (6 bases). CDR1 SGHVS and CDR2 FQNEAQ come from the germline V gene. The germline V and J ends were trimmed by 5 bases and 4 bases, with 18 bases remaining between them. The CDR3 is 16 residues long. DNA of the CDR3: TGTGCCAGCAGCCCCGGGACAACCGGGGACGGAAACACCATATATTTT. Residues: CASSPGTTGDGNTIYF.

This clonotype was seen many times. The V and J genes are TRBV7-2 and TRBJ2-2, with TRBD1 identical over 8 bases. The J segment lost 4 bases and the V segment lost 0 bases, leaving 10 bases of the junction unmatched. The germline V gene has CDR1 SGHTA and CDR2 FQGNSA. The CDR3 consists of 18 residues. In DNA, the CDR3 is TGTGCCAGCAGCTTAGCGTCAGGGGGCACGGTGGGCACCGGGGAGCTGTTTTTT. Encoded protein: CASSLASGGTVGTGELFF.

In the case of this clonotype: A read error may be the cause here, since a much bigger clone is one base away. The CDR3 DNA follows: TGTGCCAGCACCACGGCACTCCGCTACAATGAGCAGTTCTTC. This encodes CASTTALRYNEQFF. V is TRBV12-3 or TRBV12-4 and J is TRBJ2-1; no definite D call. V lost 7 bases and J 3 bases, leaving 13 bases between the germline ends. The CDR3 consists of 14 residues.

The sample holds a few counts of this clonotype. In nucleotides, the CDR3 is TGCGCCAGCAGCCGCTTACAGGGTTCAGACACTGAAGCTTTCTTT. Protein: CASSRLQGSDTEAFF. The V gene is TRBV4-1, the J gene TRBJ1-1; TRBD1 might be the D (6 bases). The germline gives CDR1 MGHRA, CDR2 YSYEKL. V lost 4 bases and J lost 3, with 15 bases in between. The CDR3 contains 15 residues.

Regarding this clonotype: A read error may account for a junction end that differs from germline. The chain is built from TRBV6-8 and TRBJ1-5, with 7 bases lining up with TRBD1. Germline lookup yields CDR1 MNHGY and CDR2 SAAAGT. This CDR3 region has 14 residues. The CDR3 here is CSSRRDRVHQPQHF. The CDR3 nucleotides read TGTTCCAGCAGGAGAGACAGGGTACACCAGCCCCAGCATTTT.

The chain joins TRBV7-4 to TRBJ2-7, with D possibly TRBD1 on 6 matching bases. The CDR3 spans 15 residues. Trimming took 5 bases from V and 2 from J, leaving 16 bases between them. Looked up from germline, CDR1 is SGHVT and CDR2 is SQSDAQ. In DNA, the CDR3 is TGTGCCAGCAGCGCCCCCGAGGACAGACCCTACGAGCAGTACTTC. It is translated as CASSAPEDRPYEQYF.

This clonotype was seen many times. The CDR3 loop reads CSVRYSGGAGDIQYF. CDR3 coding DNA: TGCAGCGTGAGATACTCAGGGGGCGCGGGGGACATTCAGTACTTC. The rearrangement uses TRBV29-1 and TRBJ2-4; tentatively, D is TRBD1 (8 bases). Germline V gives CDR1 SQVTM, CDR2 ANQGSEA. This CDR3 has 15 amino acids. Trimming shortened V by 6 bases and J by 8 bases, and 23 bases separated the two germline ends.

This clonotype was counted at least ten times. The J gene is TRBJ1-5, the V gene TRBV5-6; D remains ambiguous. The CDR3 extends over 13 amino acids. The germline V and J ends were trimmed by 1 base and 3 bases, with 5 bases remaining between them. Germline values: CDR1 SGHDT, CDR2 YYEEEE. The CDR3: CASSLSPNQPQHF. The CDR3 DNA is TGTGCCAGCAGCTTGAGCCCCAATCAGCCCCAGCATTTT.

This clonotype was observed a handful of times. The chain has TRBV5-4 and TRBJ2-3; 8 positions match TRBD2. The germline V gene has CDR1 SGHNT and CDR2 YYREEE (reference sequence). The CDR3 contains 16 residues. Trimming removed 0 bases from V and 1 base from J; junction bases left unmatched: 4. The CDR3 loop is CASSLDSGDRTDTQYF. For the CDR3, the DNA is TGTGCCAGCAGCTTGGATAGCGGGGATCGCACAGATACGCAGTATTTT.

There are many counts of this clonotype. The chain carries TRBV7-8 and TRBJ1-2; D perhaps matches TRBD1 (5 bases). The CDR3 contains 15 residues. Trimming cost V 5 bases and J 7 bases, with 20 bases left between them. Germline V CDR1 and CDR2: SGHVS, FQNEAQ. CDR3 DNA: TGTGCCAGCAGCGCACAGGACGGGGAACCTCTTGGCTACACCTTC. This gives the protein CASSAQDGEPLGYTF.

The gene calls are TRBV20-1 and TRBJ2-1, with 10 bases aligning to TRBD2. CDR3 length: 16 residues. Germline values: CDR1 DFQATT, CDR2 SNEGSKA (reference sequence). The V gene end was trimmed by 0 bases and the J gene end by 8 bases; junction bases not matched to a gene: 10. The DNA for the CDR3 is TGCAGTGCTAGAGAGTTTGAGCGGGGGGGCGGGGATGAGCAGTTCTTC. Protein sequence: CSAREFERGGGDEQFF.

This clonotype was seen a handful of times. The V gene is TRBV7-9, the J gene TRBJ2-3; 8 positions agree with TRBD2. The CDR3 length is 15 residues. Germline V gene sequence: CDR1 SEHNR, CDR2 FQNEAQ (reference sequence). The V segment lost 5 bases and the J segment 2 bases; nucleotides outside the gene matches: 6. CDR3 nucleotides: TGTGCCAGCAGCCGAGCGGGAGAAGCCACAGATACGCAGTATTTT. Translated, it gives CASSRAGEATDTQYF.

The rearrangement uses TRBV28 and TRBJ2-3; D is uncertain. Germline CDR1 reads MDHEN; CDR2 reads SYDVKM. This CDR3 contains 12 residues. The V end lost 5 bases, the J end lost 4 bases, and 7 bases lay between the germline ends. The CDR3: CASSAIADTQYF. The CDR3 DNA is TGTGCCAGCAGTGCGATAGCAGATACGCAGTATTTT.

This clonotype came up a few times. The chain combines TRBV2 with TRBJ1-1; no reliable D call. V shed 2 bases and J shed 1 base, with 8 bases lying between them. The CDR3 runs 14 residues. CDR1 is SNHLY, CDR2 FYNNEI, per germline. The CDR3 spells CASSEPLGNTEAFF. Here the CDR3 DNA reads TGTGCCAGCAGTGAACCTTTGGGGAACACTGAAGCTTTCTTT.

This clonotype has only a few counts. This chain links TRBV2 with TRBJ1-3, with D uncertain. Germline V CDR1 and CDR2: SNHLY, FYNNEI. CDR3 size: 16 residues. The V gene lost 5 bases and the J gene lost 4 bases, with 18 bases spanning the gap. The CDR3 loop reads CASSTTTDGSGNTIYF. CDR3 sequence (DNA): TGTGCCAGCAGTACGACGACCGACGGGTCCGGAAACACCATATATTTT.

There are a few counts of this clonotype. This chain uses TRBV7-8 with TRBJ2-7; D ambiguous. This CDR3 comprises 16 residues. Trimming stripped 1 base from V and 2 bases from J, with 15 bases between. Germline V gene data show CDR1 as SGHVS and CDR2 as FQNEAQ. CDR3 protein: CASSLDNPSLTYEQYF. For the CDR3, the DNA is TGTGCCAGCAGCTTAGATAATCCGTCCCTCACCTACGAGCAGTACTTC.

The J gene is TRBJ2-7, the V gene TRBV2; D unresolved. V lost 1 base to trimming and J lost 3 bases, with 13 bases between them. The CDR3 is 15 residues long. Germline values: CDR1 SNHLY, CDR2 FYNNEI. DNA of the CDR3: TGTGCCAGCAGTGAAGGAGTGCCAGAGGTCTACGAGCAGTACTTC. It is translated as CASSEGVPEVYEQYF.

This CDR3 is CASTTLFEAFF. CDR3 bases: TGTGCCAGCACGACCCTCTTCGAAGCTTTCTTT. V and J are TRBV2 and TRBJ1-1; D is uncertain. Between the trimmed V and J ends, which lost 7 bases and 8 bases, there was a span of 11 bases. This CDR3 is built from 11 residues. The germline gives CDR1 SNHLY, CDR2 FYNNEI.

The V and J genes are TRBV20-1 and TRBJ2-1, with D unresolved. Germline V gene sequence: CDR1 DFQATT, CDR2 SNEGSKA (reference sequence). The CDR3 covers 13 residues. Deletions cut 6 bases from V and 3 bases from J, with 12 bases between. The CDR3 loop is CSAGSILYNEQFF. The CDR3 DNA reads as TGCAGTGCAGGATCGATCCTCTACAATGAGCAGTTCTTC.

The chain couples TRBV6-5 to TRBJ2-1; D is possibly TRBD1 or TRBD2 (6 bases each). The CDR3 extends over 14 amino acids. The V gene lost 2 bases and the J gene lost 4 bases, with 9 bases spanning the gap. The germline CDR1 and CDR2 sequences are MNHEY and SVGAGI. CDR3 DNA sequence: TGTGCCAGCAGTTACAGGGGGGAGTACAATGAGCAGTTCTTC. It yields the protein CASSYRGEYNEQFF.